This TCR beta chain came from a study of control samples from healthy donors and cancer patients. TCRdb's copy holds only in-frame clones and misses some; the assay was immunoSEQ multiplex PCR. The table has more than 20,000 clones, about nine tenths seen once. This clonotype was obtained from a man aged 45-65 years with lung cancer. The sequenced sample consisted of PBMCs.

CDR3 protein: CASSPRLSDSHDQETQYF. In nucleotides, the CDR3 is TGTGCCAGCTCACCGCGATTAAGCGACAGCCACGACCAAGAGACCCAGTACTTC. This rearrangement joins TRBV18 to TRBJ2-5; possibly TRBD1 for D (5 bases). Per germline, CDR1 KGHSH and CDR2 LQKENI. Trimming took off 3 bases at V and 0 bases at J, with 20 bases between the two ends. This CDR3 spans 18 amino acids.